This record looks at one T cell receptor (beta chain) sequence and its context. Its antigen is unidentified. The data belong to a study of T cell responses to AZD1222 COVID-19 vaccine. Regarding the study as a whole: The donor group comprised mostly white British people and more females; the analysis possibly underestimated clonal diversity. There were vaccine-associated CD4 TCRs across spike, dominant at 160-218 and 743-854.

Sequencing used immunoSEQ multiplex PCR; TCRdb keeps in-frame clones, though not all of them. This sample yields approximately 120,000 clones, of which roughly 86% are seen a single time; 10% to 15% belongs to the top ten. The clonotype comes from an adult in good health. Sequences were derived from peripheral blood, sampled on day 0 of MenACWY control vaccination.

CDR3 in amino acids: CASSPQTGERYGYTF. CDR3 DNA sequence: TGTGCCAGCAGCCCCCAGACAGGGGAGAGATATGGCTACACCTTC. The chain couples TRBV7-2 to TRBJ1-2; TRBD1 agrees at 8 bases. The V gene end was trimmed by 5 bases and the J gene end by 5 bases; junction bases not matched to a gene: 10. Germline V gene lookup returns CDR1 SGHTA and CDR2 FQGNSA. The CDR3 length is 15 residues.